These 3 T cell receptor beta chains originate from one sample sequenced in a study of T cells after somatic rescue of genetic block. Clones were sequenced by immunoSEQ multiplex PCR, and TCRdb holds only the in-frame ones, with some missing. The sample carries 110,000 or so clones, 75% to 95% recorded once. The sample consisted of peripheral blood mononuclear cells (PBMCs). All receptors derive from a woman aged 18-29 years.

This chain uses TRBV28 with TRBJ1-1; D gene unclear. V was pared by 5 bases and J by 5 bases, with 12 bases between. The CDR3 extends over 13 amino acids. Germline V gene lookup returns CDR1 MDHEN and CDR2 SYDVKM. CDR3: CASSPSVVTEAFF. The CDR3 coding sequence is TGTGCCAGCAGTCCCTCGGTGGTTACTGAAGCTTTCTTT.

The rearrangement uses TRBV6-6 and TRBJ2-3, with D unresolved. CDR3 length: 13 amino acids. V was clipped by 5 bases and J by 6 bases, with 12 bases between them. Germline V lookup: CDR1 MNHNY, CDR2 SVGAGI (reference sequence). The CDR3, as DNA: TGTGCCAGCAGTCCCGGGCAGTCGGATACGCAGTATTTT. Its protein product is CASSPGQSDTQYF.

The chain uses TRBV4-3 and TRBJ2-5; TRBD2 matches 8 bases. V lost 0 bases, J lost 4 bases, and 7 bases stayed unmatched. Germline V gives CDR1 LGHNA, CDR2 YSLEER. The CDR3 runs 16 residues. CDR3 in amino acids: CASSQDFTGGAETQYF. CDR3 in DNA: TGCGCCAGCAGCCAAGATTTTACCGGGGGGGCAGAGACCCAGTACTTC.